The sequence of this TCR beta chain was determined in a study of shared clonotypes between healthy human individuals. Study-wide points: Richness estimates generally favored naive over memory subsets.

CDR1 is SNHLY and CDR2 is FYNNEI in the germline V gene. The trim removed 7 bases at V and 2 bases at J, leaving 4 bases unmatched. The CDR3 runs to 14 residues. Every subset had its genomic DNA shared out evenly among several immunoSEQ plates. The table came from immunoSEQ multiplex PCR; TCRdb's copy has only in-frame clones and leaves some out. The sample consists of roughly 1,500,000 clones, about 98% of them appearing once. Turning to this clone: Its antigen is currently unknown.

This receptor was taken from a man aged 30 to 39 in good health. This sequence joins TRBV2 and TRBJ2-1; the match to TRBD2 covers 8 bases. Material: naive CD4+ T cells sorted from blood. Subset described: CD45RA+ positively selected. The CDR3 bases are TGTGCCAGCAAGCGGGAGACACCCTACAATGAGCAGTTCTTC. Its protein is CASKRETPYNEQFF.